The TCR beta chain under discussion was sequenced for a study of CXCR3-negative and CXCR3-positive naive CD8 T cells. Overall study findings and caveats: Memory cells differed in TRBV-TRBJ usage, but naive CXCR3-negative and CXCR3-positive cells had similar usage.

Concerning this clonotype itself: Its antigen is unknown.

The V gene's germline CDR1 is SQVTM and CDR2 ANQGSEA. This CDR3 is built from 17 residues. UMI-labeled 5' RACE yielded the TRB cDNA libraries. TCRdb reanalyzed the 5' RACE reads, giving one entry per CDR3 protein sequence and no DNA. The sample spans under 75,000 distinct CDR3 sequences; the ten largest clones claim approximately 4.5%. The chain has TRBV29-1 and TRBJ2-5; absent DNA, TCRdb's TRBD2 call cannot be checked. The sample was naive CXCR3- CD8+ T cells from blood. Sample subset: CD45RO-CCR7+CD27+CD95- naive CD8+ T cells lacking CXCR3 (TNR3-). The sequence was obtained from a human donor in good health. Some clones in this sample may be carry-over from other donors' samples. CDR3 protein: CSVDVLAGGMYQETQYF.